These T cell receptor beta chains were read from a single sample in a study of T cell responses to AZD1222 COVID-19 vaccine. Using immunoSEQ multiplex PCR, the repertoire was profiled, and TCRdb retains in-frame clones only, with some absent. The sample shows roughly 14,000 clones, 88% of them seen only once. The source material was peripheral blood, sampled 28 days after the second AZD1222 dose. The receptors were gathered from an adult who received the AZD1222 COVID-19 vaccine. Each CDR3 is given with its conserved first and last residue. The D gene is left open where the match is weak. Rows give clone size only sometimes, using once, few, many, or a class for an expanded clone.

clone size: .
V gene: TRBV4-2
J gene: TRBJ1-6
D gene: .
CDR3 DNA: TGTGCCAGCAGCCAAGAATTAGTAGGGCCAGGGGACTATAATTCACCCCTCCACTTT
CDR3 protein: CASSQELVGPGDYNSPLHF

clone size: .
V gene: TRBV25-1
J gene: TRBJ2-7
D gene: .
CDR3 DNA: TGTGCCAGCAGTGAATATAACGAGCAGTACTTC
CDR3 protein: CASSEYNEQYF

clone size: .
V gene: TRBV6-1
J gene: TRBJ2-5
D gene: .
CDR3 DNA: TGTGCCAGCAGTGGGGCTATACGGGTGGGGTCGGAGACCCAGTACTTC
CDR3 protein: CASSGAIRVGSETQYF

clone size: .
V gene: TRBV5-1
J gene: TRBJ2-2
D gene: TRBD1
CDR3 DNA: TGCGCCAGCAGCCGCGGACAGGGAAACACCGGGGAGCTGTTTTTT
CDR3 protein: CASSRGQGNTGELFF

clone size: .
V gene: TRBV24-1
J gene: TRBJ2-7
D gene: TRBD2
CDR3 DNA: TGTGCCACGGGGGAAGCGGGAGGCGAGCAGTACTTC
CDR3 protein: CATGEAGGEQYF

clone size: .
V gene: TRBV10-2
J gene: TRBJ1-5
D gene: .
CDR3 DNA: TGCGCCAGCAGTGAGTCGGGTGGACAGCCCCAGCATTTT
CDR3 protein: CASSESGGQPQHF

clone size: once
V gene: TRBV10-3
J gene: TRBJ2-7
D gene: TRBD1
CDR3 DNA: TGTGCCACCGGACAGGGAAGCACCTACGAGCAGTACTTC
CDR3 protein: CATGQGSTYEQYF

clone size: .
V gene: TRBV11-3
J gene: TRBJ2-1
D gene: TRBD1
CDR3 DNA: TGTGCCAGCAGCTTGGGCGGTGGACAGGGTCGCAATGAGCAGTTCTTC
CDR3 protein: CASSLGGGQGRNEQFF

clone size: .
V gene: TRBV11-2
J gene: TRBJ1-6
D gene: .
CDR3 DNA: TGTGCCAGCAGCTTAACCAGGGAAAGGTCACCCCTCCACTTT
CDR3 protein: CASSLTRERSPLHF

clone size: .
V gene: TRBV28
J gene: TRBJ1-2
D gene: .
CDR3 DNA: TGTGCCAGCAGTTTATCCGACGGGAGAGTAAACTATGGCTACACCTTC
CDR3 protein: CASSLSDGRVNYGYTF

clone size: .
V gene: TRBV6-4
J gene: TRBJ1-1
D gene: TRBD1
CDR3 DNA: TGTGCCAGCAGTGATTTTGACAGGGACGCTTTCTTT
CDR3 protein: CASSDFDRDAFF

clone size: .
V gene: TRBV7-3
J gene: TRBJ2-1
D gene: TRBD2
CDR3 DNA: TGTGCCAGCAGCTTAGCCTCTAGCGGGGGGGCCAGAGAGCAGTTCTTC
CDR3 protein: CASSLASSGGAREQFF

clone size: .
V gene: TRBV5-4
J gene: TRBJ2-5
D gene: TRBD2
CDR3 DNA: TGTGCCAGCAGCGCCCCCAGGCGGGGGGGGCAAGAGACCCAGTACTTC
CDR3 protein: CASSAPRRGGQETQYF

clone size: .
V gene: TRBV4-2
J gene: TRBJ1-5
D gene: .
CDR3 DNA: TGTGCCAGCAGCCCCTCCGGCGGGACGGTCAATCAGCCCCAGCATTTT
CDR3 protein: CASSPSGGTVNQPQHF

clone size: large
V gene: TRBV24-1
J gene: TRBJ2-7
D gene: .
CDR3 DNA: TGTGCCACCAGTGATCCCCTAGGCTACGAGCAGTACTTC
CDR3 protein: CATSDPLGYEQYF

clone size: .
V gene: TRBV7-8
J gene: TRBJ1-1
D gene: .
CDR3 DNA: TGTGCCAGCAGCCTCGACAGGAACACTGAAGCTTTCTTT
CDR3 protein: CASSLDRNTEAFF

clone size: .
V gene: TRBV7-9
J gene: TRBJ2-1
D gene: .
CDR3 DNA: TGTGCCAGCAGCTTCTATCGGCAGGGCCCCCCGTTCTACAATGAGCAGTTCTTC
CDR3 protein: CASSFYRQGPPFYNEQFF

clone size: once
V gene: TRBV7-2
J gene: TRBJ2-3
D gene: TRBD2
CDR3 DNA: TGTGCCAGCAGCAAACTAGCGGGGGCCATCACAGATACGCAGTATTTT
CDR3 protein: CASSKLAGAITDTQYF

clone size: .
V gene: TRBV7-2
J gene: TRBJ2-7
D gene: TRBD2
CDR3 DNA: TGTGCCAGCAGCTTAGATGGCGGGGGGGCCGAGCAGTACTTC
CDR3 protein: CASSLDGGGAEQYF

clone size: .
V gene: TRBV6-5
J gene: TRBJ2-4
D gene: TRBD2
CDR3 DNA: TGTGCCAGCAGCTGGGGGGGAGCCAAAAACATTCAGTACTTC
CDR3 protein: CASSWGGAKNIQYF

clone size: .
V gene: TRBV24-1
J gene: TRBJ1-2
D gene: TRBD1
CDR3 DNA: TGTGCCACCAGTGACCCGGGACAGGTTTATGGCTACACCTTC
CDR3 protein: CATSDPGQVYGYTF

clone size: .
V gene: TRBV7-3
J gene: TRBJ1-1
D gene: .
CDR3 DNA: TGTGCCAGCAGCTTATTAGGGGGGGCCCTAGACACTGAAGCTTTCTTT
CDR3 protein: CASSLLGGALDTEAFF

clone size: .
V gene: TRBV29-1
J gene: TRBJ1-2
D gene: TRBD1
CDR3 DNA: TGCAGCGTTGAGGACCGGGACAGGGGGCGAGACTACACCTTC
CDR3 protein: CSVEDRDRGRDYTF

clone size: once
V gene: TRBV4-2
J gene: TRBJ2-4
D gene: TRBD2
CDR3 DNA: TGTGCCAGCAGCCAAGAGCCTAGCGGGGGGGCGGACATTCAGTACTTC
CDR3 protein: CASSQEPSGGADIQYF

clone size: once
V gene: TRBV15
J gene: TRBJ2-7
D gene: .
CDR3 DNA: TGTGCCACCAGCAGAGAACTGGGTCCCTACGAGCAGTACTTC
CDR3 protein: CATSRELGPYEQYF

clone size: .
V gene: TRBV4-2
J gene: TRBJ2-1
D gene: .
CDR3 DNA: TGTGCCAGCAGCGGCCCGGGCTGGGACTACAATGAGCAGTTCTTC
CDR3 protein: CASSGPGWDYNEQFF

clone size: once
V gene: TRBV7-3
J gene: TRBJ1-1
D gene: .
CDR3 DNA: TGTGCCAGCAGCCGCGACCCCGGGGCTGAAGCTTTCTTT
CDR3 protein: CASSRDPGAEAFF

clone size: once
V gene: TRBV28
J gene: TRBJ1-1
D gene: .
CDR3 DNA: TGTGCCAGCAGTCCCCCCCAGGGAGGGGGCACTGAAGCTTTCTTT
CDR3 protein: CASSPPQGGGTEAFF

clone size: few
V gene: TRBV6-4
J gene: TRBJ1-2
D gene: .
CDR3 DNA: TGTGCCAGCAGAGCGGACGGGGGTAGGGGCTACACCTTC
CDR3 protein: CASRADGGRGYTF

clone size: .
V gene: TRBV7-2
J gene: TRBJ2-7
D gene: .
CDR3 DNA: TGTGCCAGCAGCTTAGAAGGGGCAGGGGGGCTCGAGCAGTACTTC
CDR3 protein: CASSLEGAGGLEQYF

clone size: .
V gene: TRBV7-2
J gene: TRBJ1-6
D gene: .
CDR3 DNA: TGTGCCAGCAGCCCCGGATGGGAAACTTCACCCCTCCACTTT
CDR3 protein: CASSPGWETSPLHF

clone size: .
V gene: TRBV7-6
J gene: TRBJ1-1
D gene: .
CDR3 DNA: TGTGCCAGCAGCTCCTCCCGGCCGGGGATCGGAAACACTGAAGCTTTCTTT
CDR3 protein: CASSSSRPGIGNTEAFF

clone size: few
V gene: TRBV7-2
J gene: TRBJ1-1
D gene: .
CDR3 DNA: TGTGCCAGCAGCTCCAGGGGTGGCACTGAAGCTTTCTTT
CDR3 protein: CASSSRGGTEAFF

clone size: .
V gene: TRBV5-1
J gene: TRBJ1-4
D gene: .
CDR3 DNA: TGCGCCAGCAGCTTGTCTGGGGGCACTAATGAAAAACTGTTTTTT
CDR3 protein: CASSLSGGTNEKLFF

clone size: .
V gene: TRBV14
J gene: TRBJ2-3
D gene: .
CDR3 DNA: TGTGCCAGCAGCCAACTGGATACGCAGTATTTT
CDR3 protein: CASSQLDTQYF

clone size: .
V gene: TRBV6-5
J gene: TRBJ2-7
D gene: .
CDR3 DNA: TGTGCCAGCAGTTCCCCCCGCGGGGTAAGCTCCTACGAGCAGTACTTC
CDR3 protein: CASSSPRGVSSYEQYF

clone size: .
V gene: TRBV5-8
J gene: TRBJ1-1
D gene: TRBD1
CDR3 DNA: TGTGCCAGCAGACCCACAGGGGTGGGTGAAGCTTTCTTT
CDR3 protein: CASRPTGVGEAFF

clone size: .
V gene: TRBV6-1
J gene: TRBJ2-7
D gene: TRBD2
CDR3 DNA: TGTGCCAGCAGTGATAGAACGGGAGGGCGGTACGAGCAGTACTTC
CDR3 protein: CASSDRTGGRYEQYF

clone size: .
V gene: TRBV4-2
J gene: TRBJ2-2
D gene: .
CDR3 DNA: TGTGCCAGCAGCCAAGAAGAAGGTTCCGCCGGGGAGCTGTTTTTT
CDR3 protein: CASSQEEGSAGELFF

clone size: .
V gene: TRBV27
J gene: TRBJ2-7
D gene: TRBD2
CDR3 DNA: TGTGCCAGCAGTCCCTCCCTAGCGGGAGGGCACGAGCAGTACTTC
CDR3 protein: CASSPSLAGGHEQYF

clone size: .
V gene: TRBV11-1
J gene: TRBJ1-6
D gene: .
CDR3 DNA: TGTGCCAGCAGCTTGGGGCGGGATTCACCCCTCCACTTT
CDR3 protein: CASSLGRDSPLHF

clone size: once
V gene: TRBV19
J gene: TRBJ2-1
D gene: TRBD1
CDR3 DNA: TGTGCCAGTAGTTCCCGGACAGGCAGCGTAGACAATGAGCAGTTCTTC
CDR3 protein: CASSSRTGSVDNEQFF